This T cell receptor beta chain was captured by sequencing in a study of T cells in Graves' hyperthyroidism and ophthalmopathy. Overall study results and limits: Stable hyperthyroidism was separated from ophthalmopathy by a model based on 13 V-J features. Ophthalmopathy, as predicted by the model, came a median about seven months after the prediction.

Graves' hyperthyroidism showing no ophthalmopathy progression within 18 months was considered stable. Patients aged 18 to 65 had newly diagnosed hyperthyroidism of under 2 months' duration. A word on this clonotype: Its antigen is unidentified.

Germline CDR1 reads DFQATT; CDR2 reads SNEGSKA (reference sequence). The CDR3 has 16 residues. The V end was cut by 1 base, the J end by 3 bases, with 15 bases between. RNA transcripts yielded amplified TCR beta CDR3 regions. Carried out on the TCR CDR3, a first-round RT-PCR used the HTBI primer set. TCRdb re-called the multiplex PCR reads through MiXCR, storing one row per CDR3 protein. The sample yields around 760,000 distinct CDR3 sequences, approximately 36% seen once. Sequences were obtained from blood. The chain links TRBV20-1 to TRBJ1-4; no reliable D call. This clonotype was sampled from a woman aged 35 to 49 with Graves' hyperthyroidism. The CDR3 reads CSARAAGGWANEKLFF. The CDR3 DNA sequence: TGCAGTGCTAGAGCCGCGGGTGGGTGGGCTAATGAAAAACTGTTTTTT.